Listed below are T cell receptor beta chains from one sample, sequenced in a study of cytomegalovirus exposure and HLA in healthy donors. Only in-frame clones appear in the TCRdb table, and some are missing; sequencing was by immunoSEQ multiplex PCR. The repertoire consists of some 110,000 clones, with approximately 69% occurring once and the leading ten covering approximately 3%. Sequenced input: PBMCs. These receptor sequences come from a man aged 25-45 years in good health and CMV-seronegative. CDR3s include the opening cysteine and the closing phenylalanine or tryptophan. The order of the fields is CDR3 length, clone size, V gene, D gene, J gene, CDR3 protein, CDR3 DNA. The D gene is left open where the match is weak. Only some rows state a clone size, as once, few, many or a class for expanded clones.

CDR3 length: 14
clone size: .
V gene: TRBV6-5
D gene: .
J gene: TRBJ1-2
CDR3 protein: CASSYAWVEDGYTF
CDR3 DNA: TGTGCCAGCAGTTACGCCTGGGTTGAGGATGGCTACACCTTC

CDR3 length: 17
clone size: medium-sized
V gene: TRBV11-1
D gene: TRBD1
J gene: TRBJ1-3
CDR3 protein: CASSASRDRGGGNTIYF
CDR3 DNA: TGTGCCAGCAGCGCCAGCCGGGACAGGGGAGGTGGAAACACCATATATTTT

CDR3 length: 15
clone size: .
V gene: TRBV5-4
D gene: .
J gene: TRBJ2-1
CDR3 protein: CASSFVTGEDNEQFF
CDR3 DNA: TGTGCCAGCAGCTTCGTAACAGGGGAGGACAATGAGCAGTTCTTC

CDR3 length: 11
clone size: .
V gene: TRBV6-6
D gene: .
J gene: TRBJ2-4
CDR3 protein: CASSAGNIQYF
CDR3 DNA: TGTGCCAGCAGTGCGGGTAACATTCAGTACTTC

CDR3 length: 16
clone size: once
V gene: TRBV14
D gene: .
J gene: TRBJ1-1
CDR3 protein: CASSRQAHAKDTEAFF
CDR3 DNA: TGTGCCAGCAGCCGACAGGCCCATGCCAAAGACACTGAAGCTTTCTTT

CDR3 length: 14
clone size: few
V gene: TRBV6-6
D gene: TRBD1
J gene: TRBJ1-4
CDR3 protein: CASSPQTGGEKLFF
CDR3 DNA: TGTGCCAGCAGCCCCCAGACAGGGGGTGAAAAACTGTTTTTT

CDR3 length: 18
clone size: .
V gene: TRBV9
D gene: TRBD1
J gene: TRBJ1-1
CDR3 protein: CASSVDLDSTGVNTEAFF
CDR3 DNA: TGTGCCAGCAGCGTGGATCTGGATTCGACAGGGGTCAACACTGAAGCTTTCTTT

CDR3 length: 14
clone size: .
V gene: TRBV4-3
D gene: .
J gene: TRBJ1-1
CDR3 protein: CASSQGHRYTEAFF
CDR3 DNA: TGCGCCAGCAGCCAAGGGCACAGGTACACTGAAGCTTTCTTT

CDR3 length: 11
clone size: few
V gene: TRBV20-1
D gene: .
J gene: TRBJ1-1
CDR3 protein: CSAGGSREAFF
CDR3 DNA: TGCAGTGCCGGGGGGAGCAGGGAAGCTTTCTTT

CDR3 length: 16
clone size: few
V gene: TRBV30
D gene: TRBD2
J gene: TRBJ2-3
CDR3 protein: CAWSGLAGKGTDTQYF
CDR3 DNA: TGTGCCTGGAGTGGCCTAGCGGGGAAGGGAACAGATACGCAGTATTTT

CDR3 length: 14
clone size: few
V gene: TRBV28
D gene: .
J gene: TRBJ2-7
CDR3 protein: CASRTQGGKDEQYF
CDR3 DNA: TGTGCCAGCAGAACACAGGGAGGGAAGGACGAGCAGTACTTC

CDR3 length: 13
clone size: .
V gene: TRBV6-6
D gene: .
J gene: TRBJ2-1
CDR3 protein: CASNSRTTNEQFF
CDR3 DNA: TGTGCCAGCAACTCTCGGACTACCAATGAGCAGTTCTTC

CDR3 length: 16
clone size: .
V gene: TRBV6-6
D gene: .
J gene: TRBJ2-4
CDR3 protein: CASSSRTEIAKNIQYF
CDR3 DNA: TGTGCCAGCAGTTCACGGACAGAAATAGCCAAAAACATTCAGTACTTC

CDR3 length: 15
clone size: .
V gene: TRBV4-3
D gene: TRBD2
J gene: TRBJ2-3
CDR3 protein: CASSQGGLGADTQYF
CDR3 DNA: TGCGCCAGCAGCCAGGGAGGACTAGGGGCAGATACGCAGTATTTT

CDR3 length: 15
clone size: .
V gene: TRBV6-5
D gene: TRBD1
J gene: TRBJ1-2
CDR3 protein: CASSYTDRVRYGYTF
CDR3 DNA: TGTGCCAGCAGTTACACGGACAGGGTTCGGTATGGCTACACCTTC

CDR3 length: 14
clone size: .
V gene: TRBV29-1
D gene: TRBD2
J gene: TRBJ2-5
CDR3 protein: CSAGGAGRTETQYF
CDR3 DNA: TGCAGCGCGGGGGGGGCAGGGAGAACGGAGACCCAGTACTTC

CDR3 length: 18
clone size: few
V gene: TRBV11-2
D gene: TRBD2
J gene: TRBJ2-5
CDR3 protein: CASSLRGGGGRGRETQYF
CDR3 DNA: TGTGCCAGCAGCTTGCGAGGTGGGGGCGGGAGGGGAAGAGAGACCCAGTACTTC